This T cell receptor (beta chain) originates from a study of metastatic and nonmetastatic thyroid tumors (dated by TCRdb to the early 2020s). The study in broad terms: For patients with malignant and with benign thyroid disease, the researchers compared repertoires between peripheral blood samples and tumor or nodule tissue samples.

Receptor libraries were prepared by PCR. The sequencer listed for this sample is Illumina HiSeq 4000. The TCR beta-chain CDR3 region of each patient was profiled by high-throughput sequencing. On the authors' methods: A classifier to discriminate distant-metastatic papillary thyroid cancer patients was built from CDR3 differences across clinicopathological groups. The Shannon index was used to assess repertoire diversity, and the Morisita-Horn index was used to assess tumor-blood repertoire similarity. Clones were called with MiXCR by TCRdb after fastp trimmed the public reads at Q25, and only in-frame beta chains were retained. The V and J calls come from TCRdb's annotation, not from the publication. Here the sample has 23,000 or so clones; more than 20% occur a single time. Roughly 8% of the sample belongs to the ten largest clones. As concerns this clone: Its antigen is currently not known. Base-call qualities are not available, and no considerably larger clone is one nucleotide away.

No treatment had been received by any patient before thyroid surgery. Using T-cell receptor beta sequencing, the study looked back at clinical samples from patients collected from 2012 to 2018. Study-level results and caveats: In both blood and tumor samples, TCR beta diversity was reported to be significantly higher in malignant tumors than in benign nodules.

The CDR3 sequence holds 13 residues, the cysteine and phenylalanine included. CDR3 DNA only is kept here, 39 bases in frame from base 1. The junction carries 11 bases between V and J, which are trimmed by 7 bases and 2 bases respectively. According to the germline V gene, CDR1 reads SGHTA and CDR2 reads FQGTGA. The receptor was isolated from a female donor with papillary thyroid cancer or a benign thyroid nodule (not recorded which). Some clones in this sample may be carry-over from other donors' samples. Input material: blood. This chain is built from TRBV7-3 and TRBJ1-2; no D gene is confidently identified. In nucleotide form, the sequence is TGTGCCAGCACCTTCAGACGGAACTATGGCTACACCTTC. It codes for CASTFRRNYGYTF.